Listed below are T cell receptor beta chains from one sample, sequenced in a study of T-cell reconstitution after alpha-beta-depleted transplantation in children. MiXCR, applied by TCRdb to the PCR reads, yields one record per CDR3 protein. Of approximately 300,000 distinct CDR3 sequences in the sample, 10% were seen once. Sequenced material: PBMCs, taken before TCRalphabeta/CD19-depleted stem cell transplant. These receptors were taken from a boy under two years old with acute myeloid leukemia, due to receive a stem cell transplant. Each CDR3 is given with its conserved first and last residue.

CDR3 length | J gene | V gene | CDR3 protein
13 | TRBJ1-2 | TRBV6-6 | CASTEEGVGGYTF
22 | TRBJ2-3 | TRBV3-1 | CASSQGYADSSGRASGTDTLYF
14 | TRBJ2-2 | TRBV7-9 | CASRYRGETGELFF
13 | TRBJ2-1 | TRBV24-1 | CATSPGESLEQFF
18 | TRBJ2-3 | TRBV5-1 | CASSPGTSGLISTDTQYF
15 | TRBJ1-1 | TRBV5-1 | CASSLPTGRDTEAFF
16 | TRBJ2-1 | TRBV5-1 | CASSLPTSGGYNEQFF
13 | TRBJ2-7 | TRBV28 | CASSPGGSHEQYF
14 | TRBJ2-5 | TRBV12-3/TRBV12-4 | CASSLTSGPPDQYF
19 | TRBJ1-1 | TRBV3-1 | CASSQDIVPNDRGDTEAFF
16 | TRBJ2-5 | TRBV9 | CASSGATERIGETQYF
14 | TRBJ2-7 | TRBV29-1 | CSVEDLGQGDEQYF
16 | TRBJ2-4 | TRBV20-1 | CSAALTVTLAKNIQYF
14 | TRBJ1-6 | TRBV19 | CASQQSSYNSPLHF
15 | TRBJ1-3 | TRBV5-1 | CASSRDPFSGNTIYF
16 | TRBJ2-7 | TRBV7-9 | CASTPIGPVPSYEQYF
15 | TRBJ1-5 | TRBV6-2/TRBV6-3 | CASVGAGYSNQPQHF
15 | TRBJ2-1 | TRBV6-1 | CASRPAGGIYNEQFF
12 | TRBJ1-5 | TRBV6-6 | CASSYVTPPQHF
13 | TRBJ2-5 | TRBV5-1 | CASSWDIKETQYF
16 | TRBJ2-6 | TRBV6-1 | CATQRNRESGANVLTF
14 | TRBJ1-2 | TRBV27 | CASSLSGGPYGYTF
15 | TRBJ2-1 | TRBV12-3/TRBV12-4 | CASSQLAGIYNEQFF
15 | TRBJ2-7 | TRBV5-4 | CASSHLDRGFYEQYF
14 | TRBJ1-2 | TRBV27 | CASRRQDSNYGYTF
14 | TRBJ2-7 | TRBV27 | CASGRTGGFYEQYF
11 | TRBJ1-2 | TRBV20-1 | CSARGLYGYTF
16 | TRBJ1-4 | TRBV28 | CASSSPAPTEEEKLFF
13 | TRBJ2-3 | TRBV10-3 | CAISHTSTDTQYF
13 | TRBJ2-1 | TRBV7-7 | CASSPAGGGEQFF
16 | TRBJ2-2 | TRBV6-1 | CASSSGALPNTGELFF
15 | TRBJ2-7 | TRBV7-2 | CASSLESGSGYEQYF
16 | TRBJ2-4 | TRBV28 | CASTAEGRRAKNIQYF
11 | TRBJ2-3 | TRBV14 | CASSQDGGPYF
14 | TRBJ1-5 | TRBV19 | CASSIVGSNQPQHF
19 | TRBJ2-2 | TRBV7-3 | CASSPISFPWQGNTGELFF
14 | TRBJ2-2 | TRBV7-2 | CASSPRLAGGELFF
12 | TRBJ2-5 | TRBV20-1 | CSVPTSPETRYF
16 | TRBJ2-5 | TRBV28 | CASSLFLAGGQETQYF
12 | TRBJ1-1 | TRBV27 | CASRQGATEAFF
18 | TRBJ1-3 | TRBV12-3/TRBV12-4 | CASSLADAWMPGGNTIYF
14 | TRBJ2-2 | TRBV7-9 | CASSLVPNTGELFF
17 | TRBJ2-1 | TRBV11-2 | CASSFELAGGPYNEQFF
15 | TRBJ1-6 | TRBV20-1 | CSAPSARSYNSPLHF
13 | TRBJ2-7 | TRBV12-3/TRBV12-4 | CASSLPGLYEQYF
14 | TRBJ2-7 | TRBV7-8 | CASSSQVLFYEQYF
13 | TRBJ2-1 | TRBV27 | CASSLLGVAEQFF
17 | TRBJ2-7 | TRBV18 | CASSPLAGDSPLYEQYF